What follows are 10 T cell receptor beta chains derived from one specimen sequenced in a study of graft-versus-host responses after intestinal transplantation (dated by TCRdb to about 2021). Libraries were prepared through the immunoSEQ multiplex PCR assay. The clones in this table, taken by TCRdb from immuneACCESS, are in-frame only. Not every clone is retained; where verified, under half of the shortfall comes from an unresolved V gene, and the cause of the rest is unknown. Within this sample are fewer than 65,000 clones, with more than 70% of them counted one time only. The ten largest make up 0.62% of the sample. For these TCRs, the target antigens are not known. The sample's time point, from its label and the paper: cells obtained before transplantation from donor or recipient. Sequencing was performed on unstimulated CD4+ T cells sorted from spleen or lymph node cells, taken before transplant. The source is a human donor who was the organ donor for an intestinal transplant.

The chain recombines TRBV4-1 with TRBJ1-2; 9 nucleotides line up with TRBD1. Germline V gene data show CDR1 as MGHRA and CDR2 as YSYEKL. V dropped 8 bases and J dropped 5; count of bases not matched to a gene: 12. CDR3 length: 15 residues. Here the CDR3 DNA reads TGCGCCAGCTCGAAGGGACAGGGAGCTTTTTATGGCTACACCTTC. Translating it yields CASSKGQGAFYGYTF.

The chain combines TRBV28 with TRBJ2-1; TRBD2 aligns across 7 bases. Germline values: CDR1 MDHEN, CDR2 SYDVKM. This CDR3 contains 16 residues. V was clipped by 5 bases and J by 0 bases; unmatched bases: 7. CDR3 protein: CASSPLAGSSYNEQFF. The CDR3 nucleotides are TGTGCCAGCAGTCCCTTAGCGGGTAGCTCCTACAATGAGCAGTTCTTC.

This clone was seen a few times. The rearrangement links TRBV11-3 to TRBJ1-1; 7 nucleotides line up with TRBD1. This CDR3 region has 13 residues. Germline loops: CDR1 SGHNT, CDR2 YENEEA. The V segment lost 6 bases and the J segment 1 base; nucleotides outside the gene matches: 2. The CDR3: CASSRDRNTEAFF. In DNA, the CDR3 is TGTGCCAGCAGTAGGGACAGGAACACTGAAGCTTTCTTT.

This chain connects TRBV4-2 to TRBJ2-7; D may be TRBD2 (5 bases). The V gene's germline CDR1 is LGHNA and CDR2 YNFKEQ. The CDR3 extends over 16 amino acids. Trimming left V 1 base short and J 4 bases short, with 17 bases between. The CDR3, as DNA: TGTGCCAGCAGCCAAGTTAGCGTGAGCTCTGGGTACGAGCAGTACTTC. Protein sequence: CASSQVSVSSGYEQYF.

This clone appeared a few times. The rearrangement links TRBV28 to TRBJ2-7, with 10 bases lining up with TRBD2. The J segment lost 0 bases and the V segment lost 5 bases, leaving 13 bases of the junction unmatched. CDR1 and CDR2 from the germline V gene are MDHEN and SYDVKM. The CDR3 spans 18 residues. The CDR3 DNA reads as TGTGCCAGCAGTCCGATACCGGGACTAGCGAAGAGCTCCTACGAGCAGTACTTC. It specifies CASSPIPGLAKSSYEQYF. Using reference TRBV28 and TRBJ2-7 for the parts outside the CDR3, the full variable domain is DVKVTQSSRYLVKRTGEKVFLECVQDMDHENMFWYRQDPGLGLRLIYFSYDVKMKEKGDIPEGYSVSREKKERFSLILESASTNQTSMYLCASSPIPGLAKSSYEQYFGPGTRLTVT.

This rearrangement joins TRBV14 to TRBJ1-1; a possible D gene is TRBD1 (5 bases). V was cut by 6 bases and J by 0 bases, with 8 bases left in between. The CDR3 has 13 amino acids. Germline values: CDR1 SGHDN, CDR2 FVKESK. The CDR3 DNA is TGTGCCAGCAGGAAGGGGCTGAACACTGAAGCTTTCTTT. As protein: CASRKGLNTEAFF.

The CDR3 loop is CASSALGGLNTEAFF. CDR3 sequence (DNA): TGTGCCAGCAGTGCCCTCGGGGGGCTGAACACTGAAGCTTTCTTT. The chain couples TRBV28 to TRBJ1-1, with a weak D call TRBD1 (6 bases). Germline V gives CDR1 MDHEN, CDR2 SYDVKM. Trimming removed 5 bases from V and 0 bases from J, with 13 bases in between. The CDR3 runs 15 residues.

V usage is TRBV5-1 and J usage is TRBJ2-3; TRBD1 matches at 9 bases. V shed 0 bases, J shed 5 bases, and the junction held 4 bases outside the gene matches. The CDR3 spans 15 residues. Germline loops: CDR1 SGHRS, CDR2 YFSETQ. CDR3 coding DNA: TGCGCCAGCAGCTTGGGACAGGGGGGCCAAGATACGCAGTATTTT. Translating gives CASSLGQGGQDTQYF.

CDR3 residues: CASSFELESSYGYTF. CDR3 DNA sequence: TGTGCCAGCAGCTTCGAGTTGGAGAGCAGCTATGGCTACACCTTC. The rearrangement links TRBV11-3 to TRBJ1-2, with D hard to call. The CDR3 has 15 residues. From germline, CDR1 is SGHNT and CDR2 YENEEA. The V and J ends lost 3 bases and 4 bases respectively, with 15 bases between them.

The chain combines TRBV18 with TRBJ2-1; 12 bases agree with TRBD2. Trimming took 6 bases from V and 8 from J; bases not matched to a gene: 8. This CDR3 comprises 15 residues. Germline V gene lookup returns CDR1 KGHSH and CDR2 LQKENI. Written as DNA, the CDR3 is TGTGCCAGCTCTCGACTAGCGGGAGAGAGGGATGAGCAGTTCTTC. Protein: CASSRLAGERDEQFF.